This T cell receptor beta chain was profiled in a study of Ad26.COV2.S vaccination and SARS-CoV-2 variants. CDR3 length equals 13 residues. Trimming stripped 7 bases from V and 2 bases from J, with 9 bases between. Germline V lookup: CDR1 LGHNA, CDR2 YSLEER. Treatment denoted: over 15 received Ad26.COV2.S at low or high dose, single or two shots; 5 received placebo; per-sample allocation not given. Sampling occurred on day 63 after the first vaccine or placebo injection. Sequencing used immunoSEQ multiplex PCR; TCRdb keeps in-frame clones, though not all of them. The table records 300,000 to 400,000 clones, about 86% of them present only once.

V gene TRBV4-3 combines with J gene TRBJ2-1; D may correspond to TRBD1 or TRBD2 (6 bases each). The TCR originated in a person between 18 and 65 years old who received the Ad26.COV2.S COVID-19 vaccine or a placebo. The sample in question was peripheral blood, obtained in a trial of Ad26.COV2.S vaccine versus placebo. The CDR3 region has the DNA TGCGCCAGCAAAGGGGGGCCCTACAATGAGCAGTTCTTC. It encodes CASKGGPYNEQFF.